The 18 T cell receptor beta chains below come from one sample, sequenced in a study of blood T cell repertoires in COVID-19. Profiled with immunoSEQ multiplex PCR; TCRdb holds only in-frame clones, not every one. The data show around 78,000 clones, roughly 87% seen once. Sequenced sample: peripheral blood. Receptors were obtained from a human donor in a cohort sampled during active COVID-19.

The rearrangement uses TRBV5-1 and TRBJ1-5, with TRBD1 matching 8 bases. V shed 4 bases and J 0 bases; nucleotides not matched to a gene: 15. This CDR3 contains 19 residues. CDR1 and CDR2 (germline): SGHRS, YFSETQ. The CDR3 is CASSPIGQGFFYSNQPQHF. As DNA, the CDR3 is TGCGCCAGCAGCCCAATCGGACAGGGTTTCTTTTATAGCAATCAGCCCCAGCATTTT.

V gene TRBV6-5 combines with J gene TRBJ2-7; TRBD1 matches 8 bases. The CDR3 covers 14 residues. Trimming removed 5 bases from V and 7 bases from J; junction bases left unmatched: 10. Germline V gene data show CDR1 as MNHEY and CDR2 as SVGAGI. The chain's CDR3 is CASSRDRGGKEQYF. CDR3 nucleotides: TGTGCCAGCAGTCGAGACAGGGGAGGAAAAGAGCAGTACTTC.

This rearrangement joins TRBV29-1 to TRBJ1-1; D remains ambiguous. The CDR3 is 14 residues long. V lost 4 bases to trimming and J lost 4 bases, with 16 bases between them. Germline V gives CDR1 SQVTM, CDR2 ANQGSEA. DNA of the CDR3: TGCAGCGTTGGTCTCTTGGGAGACGGCACTGAAGCTTTCTTT. Translation: CSVGLLGDGTEAFF.

This sequence joins TRBV6-5 and TRBJ2-7; 12 bases are shared with TRBD2. The CDR3 covers 15 residues. With V trimmed by 5 bases and J by 3 bases, 5 bases remained unmatched. Germline V gives CDR1 MNHEY, CDR2 SVGAGI. CDR3 amino acids: CASSPSGGAGYEQYF. The CDR3 nucleotides are TGTGCCAGCAGTCCTAGCGGGGGGGCCGGCTACGAGCAGTACTTC.

This chain links TRBV21-1 with TRBJ1-2; TRBD1, the table's D call, was not compared with the DNA. TRBV21-1 is assigned pseudogene status. The CDR3 is 14 amino acids. The CDR3 region is CASSETQLNYGYTF. Written as DNA, the CDR3 is TGTGCCAGCAGCGAGACACAGCTTAACTATGGCTACACCTTC.

The CDR3 DNA follows: TGTGCCAGCAGCTTGGACGTGCGCGGGGGTGGTGAGCAGTACTTC. Amino acids: CASSLDVRGGGEQYF. The J gene is TRBJ2-7, the V gene TRBV5-4, with TRBD2 matching 7 bases. The V gene end was trimmed by 0 bases and the J gene end by 7 bases; junction bases not matched to a gene: 10. CDR1 and CDR2 from the germline V gene are SGHNT and YYREEE (reference sequence). The CDR3 extends over 15 amino acids.

There are a few counts of this clone. The V gene is TRBV6-5, the J gene TRBJ2-6; the D is unclear. Trimming shortened V by 6 bases and J by 3 bases, and 12 bases separated the two germline ends. The CDR3 length is 15 residues. Germline CDR1 and CDR2: MNHEY and SVGAGI. The CDR3 nucleotides are TGTGCCAGCAGGGTACTTGCTGGTGGGGCCAACGTCCTGACTTTC. Amino acid sequence: CASRVLAGGANVLTF.

This chain connects TRBV5-1 to TRBJ1-1; TRBD1 matches 8 bases. CDR3 length: 16 residues. Looked up from germline, CDR1 is SGHRS and CDR2 is YFSETQ. Trimming took 3 bases from V and 2 from J; bases not matched to a gene: 9. The DNA of the CDR3 is TGCGCCAGCAGCTCGCCACAGGGGGGGATAAACACTGAAGCTTTCTTT. It yields the protein CASSSPQGGINTEAFF. Variable domain in full (rest from reference TRBV5-1 and TRBJ1-1): KAGVTQTPRYLIKTRGQQVTLSCSPISGHRSVSWYQQTPGQGLQFLFEYFSETQRNKGNFPGRFSGRQFSNSRSEMNVSTLELGDSALYLCASSSPQGGINTEAFFGQGTRLTVV.

The rearrangement uses TRBV4-2 and TRBJ2-1; 12 bases agree with TRBD2. J lost 5 bases, V lost 1 base, and 0 bases had no gene match. The CDR3 is 15 residues long. Per the germline V gene, CDR1 is LGHNA and CDR2 is YNFKEQ. CDR3 residues: CASSQGLAGDNEQFF. CDR3 sequence (DNA): TGTGCCAGCAGCCAAGGACTAGCGGGGGACAATGAGCAGTTCTTC.

This clone came up once. The V call is TRBV19, the J call TRBJ2-3; TRBD1 agrees at 9 bases. The CDR3 spans 15 residues. From germline, CDR1 is LNHDA and CDR2 SQIVND (reference sequence). Trimming at V came to 5 bases and at J to 2 bases, leaving 5 bases not matched to a gene. In DNA form, the CDR3 reads TGTGCCAGTAGTGCCCGGGACAGGGTCACAGATACGCAGTATTTT. Translated, it gives CASSARDRVTDTQYF.

The chain is built from TRBV30 and TRBJ2-5; TRBD2 matches at 8 bases. CDR1 is GTSNPN, CDR2 SVGIG, per germline (reference sequence). J gave up 4 bases and V 0 bases, and 1 base lay outside the gene matches. This CDR3 has 13 residues. The CDR3 nucleotides are TGTGCCTGGAGTGTAGCGGGGGCAGAGACCCAGTACTTC. Protein sequence: CAWSVAGAETQYF.

The V and J genes are TRBV18 and TRBJ2-7, with D perhaps TRBD1 (8 bases). Germline loops: CDR1 KGHSH, CDR2 LQKENI. The germline V and J ends were trimmed by 6 bases and 3 bases, with 15 bases remaining between them. The CDR3 runs to 14 residues. The CDR3 protein is CASSLDRDYYEQYF. In DNA form, the CDR3 reads TGTGCCAGCTCTTTGGACAGGGACTACTACGAGCAGTACTTC.

The chain couples TRBV5-1 to TRBJ2-5; TRBD2 matches 13 bases. The germline V gene encodes CDR1 SGHRS and CDR2 YFSETQ. The trim removed 3 bases at V and 2 bases at J, leaving 4 bases unmatched. The CDR3 totals 16 residues. CDR3 in amino acids: CASSYRLAGGQETQYF. As DNA, the CDR3 is TGCGCCAGCAGCTACCGACTAGCGGGGGGACAAGAGACCCAGTACTTC.

The CDR3 spells CASSSNMAASYGYTF. The CDR3 bases are TGTGCCAGCTCGTCAAATATGGCCGCCAGCTATGGCTACACCTTC. The chain is built from TRBV18 and TRBJ1-2; D is ambiguous. There are 15 residues in the CDR3. V was clipped by 6 bases and J by 4 bases, with 18 bases between them. CDR1 and CDR2 (germline): KGHSH, LQKENI.

CDR3 residues: CASSLTGSSYNEQFF. The CDR3 bases are TGTGCCAGCAGTTTAACAGGGAGCTCCTACAATGAGCAGTTCTTC. The rearrangement joins TRBV27 to TRBJ2-1, with a tentative D call TRBD1 (6 bases). This CDR3 is 15 amino acids long. Germline V CDR1 and CDR2: MNHEY, SMNVEV (reference sequence). Trimming removed 2 bases from V and 0 bases from J, with 8 bases in between.

This clone occurred once. The rearrangement links TRBV24-1 to TRBJ1-2; D unclear. This CDR3 is built from 14 residues. Germline loops: CDR1 KGHDR, CDR2 SFDVKD. Trimming removed 2 bases from V and 2 bases from J, with 8 bases in between. CDR3 in amino acids: CATSDSQVNYGYTF. In DNA, the CDR3 is TGTGCCACCAGTGATTCCCAGGTCAACTATGGCTACACCTTC.

Remarks on this clone: A junction end diverges from the germline sequence, so it may reflect a read error. The gene calls are TRBV20-1 and TRBJ2-7; 7 bases agree with TRBD2. CDR1 is DFQATT and CDR2 is SNEGSKA in the germline V gene (reference sequence). The CDR3 loop spans 16 amino acids. The CDR3 sequence: CSASRVQTSTSSEQYF. CDR3 DNA sequence: TGCAGTGCTAGTAGGGTCCAGACTAGCACCTCCTCCGAGCAGTACTTC.

This chain uses TRBV21-1 with TRBJ1-4; the table's TRBD1 call for D was not verified on the DNA. TRBV21-1 is assigned pseudogene status. The CDR3 loop spans 17 amino acids. The CDR3 DNA sequence: TGTGCCAGCGCCGGAGGACAGGGGGATGCAACTAATGAAAAACTGTTTTTT. Protein product: CASAGGQGDATNEKLFF.